Each of the 10 T cell receptor beta chains below was sequenced from the same sample in a study of T-cell reconstitution after alpha-beta-depleted transplantation in children. Molecular barcoding with unique molecular identifiers was used for the TCRbeta library. TCRdb independently ran MiXCR on the PCR reads; one entry per CDR3 protein. The sample holds about 980,000 distinct CDR3 sequences, about 30% seen once. Sequenced material: PBMCs, mostly from graft donor cells, taken 360 days after TCRalphabeta/CD19-depleted stem cell transplant. Receptors were obtained from a boy less than two years old who had a stem cell transplant for SCID, so the T cells may come from the graft donor.

The V call is TRBV12-3 or TRBV12-4, the J call TRBJ1-3; possibly TRBD1 for D (6 bases). Trimming pared 7 bases from V and 0 bases from J, leaving 13 bases between. The CDR3 covers 15 residues. CDR3 sequence reads: CASIRDRSSGNTIYF. As DNA, the CDR3 is TGTGCCAGCATCAGAGACAGGAGCTCTGGAAACACCATATATTTT.

The chain couples TRBV6-5 to TRBJ1-2, with D unresolved. CDR3 length: 13 amino acids. Between the trimmed V and J ends, which lost 5 bases and 7 bases, there was a span of 14 bases. Germline V gene data show CDR1 as MNHEY and CDR2 as SVGAGI. This CDR3 reads CASSNGFRSGYTF. CDR3 nucleotide sequence: TGTGCCAGCAGTAACGGGTTCCGCAGTGGCTACACCTTC.

This clonotype has only a few counts. The gene calls are TRBV5-6 and TRBJ1-1; D unresolved. The V and J ends lost 4 bases and 0 bases respectively, with 13 bases between them. The CDR3 covers 15 residues. Germline V lookup: CDR1 SGHDT, CDR2 YYEEEE. CDR3 region: CASSPISEMNTEAFF. The CDR3 region has the DNA TGTGCCAGCAGCCCCATCTCCGAGATGAACACTGAAGCTTTCTTT.

CDR3 bases: TGCGCCAGCAGCGCCGGACGTTACGGGGGCTATAATTCACCCCTCCACTTT. It translates to CASSAGRYGGYNSPLHF. J is TRBJ1-6 and V is TRBV5-1; perhaps TRBD1 as D (5 bases). With 4 bases removed from V and 3 bases from J, the gap between germline ends came to 17 bases. In germline, CDR1 is SGHRS, CDR2 YFSETQ. This CDR3 spans 17 amino acids.

The chain carries TRBV4-3 and TRBJ1-2; a possible D gene is TRBD1 (5 bases). Trimming took off 3 bases at V and 5 bases at J, with 25 bases between the two ends. This CDR3 has 18 residues. Looked up from germline, CDR1 is LGHNA and CDR2 is YSLEER. CDR3 in DNA: TGCGCCAGCAGCCACCAACCGGCAGGGAGCGGAGTAAGATATGGCTACACCTTC. Its protein is CASSHQPAGSGVRYGYTF.

The genes are TRBV5-1 and TRBJ2-7; D may correspond to TRBD1 or TRBD2 (6 bases each). CDR3 size: 17 residues. Germline values: CDR1 SGHRS, CDR2 YFSETQ. V was cut by 0 bases and J by 5 bases, with 21 bases left in between. The CDR3 nucleotides read TGCGCCAGCAGCTTGGTGGGGGGCTATTTGGACCAGGACGAGCAGTACTTC. Its translation: CASSLVGGYLDQDEQYF. The whole variable domain, filled in from reference TRBV5-1 and TRBJ2-7, reads KAGVTQTPRYLIKTRGQQVTLSCSPISGHRSVSWYQQTPGQGLQFLFEYFSETQRNKGNFPGRFSGRQFSNSRSEMNVSTLELGDSALYLCASSLVGGYLDQDEQYFGPGTRLTVT.

This sequence joins TRBV20-1 and TRBJ2-7; tentatively, D is TRBD2 (6 bases). Trimming took off 3 bases at V and 2 bases at J, with 14 bases between the two ends. Germline lookup yields CDR1 DFQATT and CDR2 SNEGSKA (reference sequence). The CDR3 loop spans 14 amino acids. Here the CDR3 DNA reads TGCAGTGCTAGGTATCCGGGGGTTACCTACGAGCAGTACTTC. It codes for CSARYPGVTYEQYF.

The chain recombines TRBV20-1 with TRBJ1-1; perhaps TRBD1 as D (5 bases). This CDR3 spans 14 amino acids. Trimming stripped 6 bases from V and 5 bases from J, with 19 bases between. Germline-derived CDR1 and CDR2 are DFQATT and SNEGSKA (reference sequence). The chain's CDR3 is CSARRRGGKTEAFF. The CDR3 DNA reads as TGCAGTGCCAGAAGACGGGGGGGGAAGACTGAAGCTTTCTTT.

There are a few counts of this clonotype. The genes are TRBV20-1 and TRBJ2-2, with D possibly being TRBD2 (6 bases). The CDR3 runs to 15 residues. Germline V gene sequence: CDR1 DFQATT, CDR2 SNEGSKA (reference sequence). V lost 4 bases to trimming and J lost 0 bases, with 12 bases between them. The CDR3: CSATRGLSNTGELFF. Here the CDR3 DNA reads TGCAGTGCTACCCGGGGACTCTCGAACACCGGGGAGCTGTTTTTT.

The genes are TRBV4-2 and TRBJ2-1; 7 positions agree with TRBD1. CDR3 size: 14 residues. Germline values: CDR1 LGHNA, CDR2 YNFKEQ. The ends lost 0 bases at V and 12 bases at J; junction bases unmatched: 8. This CDR3 is CASSQDKGGYGQFF. In DNA form, the CDR3 reads TGTGCCAGCAGCCAAGACAAAGGGGGCTACGGGCAGTTCTTC.